This paragraph reports one TCR beta chain. Its binding antigen is unknown. There are no base qualities to consult, and no much larger clone falls within one base. This record belongs to a study of technical replicates of blood from a few donors listed by TCRdb under 2017. CDR1 and CDR2, looked up from the germline V gene (reference sequence), are PRHDT and FYEKMQ. Trimming costs V 5 bases and J 6 bases, and their ends lie 10 bases apart. The CDR3, cysteine through phenylalanine, is 13 amino acids long. Just CDR3 DNA is preserved here, 39 bases in frame from base 1. Libraries were constructed by the immunoSEQ multiplex PCR assay. The immuneACCESS repertoire file appears here via TCRdb, limited to in-frame rearrangements. These files lack a portion of the clones; in checked studies, under half of the deficit traces to unresolved V genes, and the cause of the others is not known. The sample table shows more than 10,000 clones, and about 94% are seen once. Of the sample, 6.5% to 7.5% is held by the ten largest clones.

The clonotype was recovered from a human donor in good health. The chain links TRBV13 with TRBJ2-2, with the D gene not confidently named. The sequencing sample was made of PBMCs. The CDR3 here reads CASSPPYSGELFF. The nucleotide sequence is TGTGCCAGCAGCCCGCCGTACTCCGGGGAGCTGTTTTTT.